This is a list of T cell receptor beta chains from one sample in a study of breast tumors, draining lymph nodes, adjacent tissues. MiXCR, applied by TCRdb to the multiplex PCR reads, yields one record per CDR3 protein. This sample has around 170,000 distinct CDR3 sequences, with 30% to 35% found just once. Sequencing used axillary lymph node tissue. Receptor source: a female donor with breast cancer. Some clones in this sample may be carry-over from other donors' samples. Each CDR3 is given with its conserved first and last residue. The D gene is left open where the match is weak. A clone size is listed for some rows: how often the clone was seen (once, few, many), or a class if it is expanded.

v_gene	j_gene	abundance	d_gene	CDR3nt	CDR3aa
TRBV12-3/TRBV12-4	TRBJ1-5	many	-	TGTGCCAGCAGCCCCAGGAGTCAGCCCCAGCATTTT	CASSPRSQPQHF
TRBV5-8	TRBJ1-2	many	-	TGTGCCAGCAGCTCCTCCGGTCACCCCTCGGATGGCTACACCTTC	CASSSSGHPSDGYTF
TRBV15	TRBJ2-3	medium-sized	-	TGTGCCACCAGCAGAGAGGGAGATACGCAGTATTTT	CATSREGDTQYF
TRBV15	TRBJ2-5	many	TRBD2	TGTGCCACCAGCATTCGCGGGGGGGCGGGAGAGACCCAGTACTTC	CATSIRGGAGETQYF
TRBV5-1	TRBJ1-4	many	-	TGCGCCAGCAGCTTTATGACGGGTAATGAAAAACTGTTTTTT	CASSFMTGNEKLFF
TRBV11-3	TRBJ2-3	-	TRBD2	TGTGCCAGCAGCCCAAGGGCGGGGGGGCAGGATGAGCAGTATTTT	CASSPRAGGQDEQYF
TRBV20-1	TRBJ2-7	many	-	TGCAGTGCTAGATTGAAGGAGAACCAATACGAGCAGTACTTC	CSARLKENQYEQYF
TRBV7-6	TRBJ2-2	many	-	TGTGCCAGCAGCCGAGCCCGGTCGGATACCGGGGAGCTGTTTTTT	CASSRARSDTGELFF
TRBV3-1	TRBJ2-1	-	TRBD1	TGTGCCAGCAGCTGGGCGGACAGGCATTCCTACAATGAGCAGTTCTTC	CASSWADRHSYNEQFF
TRBV2	TRBJ2-3	-	TRBD2	TGTGCCTGCAGTGCTAAGCGGGGCTCAGATACGCAGTATTTT	CACSAKRGSDTQYF
TRBV4-1	TRBJ2-3	many	-	TGCGCCAGCAGCCACCGAAGATCAGATACGCAGTATTTT	CASSHRRSDTQYF
TRBV6-6	TRBJ2-7	few	TRBD1	TGTGCCAGCAGTCACCAACCTTGGACAGGCTACGAGCAGTACTTC	CASSHQPWTGYEQYF
TRBV28	TRBJ2-7	-	-	TGTGCCAGCAGTCAAACACAGACCCCCGTCTGGGCTTACGAGCAGTACTTC	CASSQTQTPVWAYEQYF
TRBV2	TRBJ2-2	many	-	TGTGCCAGCAGTGTAAACGGGATGAACACCGGGGAGCTGTTTTTT	CASSVNGMNTGELFF
TRBV2	TRBJ1-5	once	-	TGTGCCAGCAAGGGACTAGCGGCATACAATGAGCCCCAGCATTTT	CASKGLAAYNEPQHF
TRBV20-1	TRBJ2-7	few	-	TGCAGTGCTAGAGGCGGATCCTACGAGCAGTACTTC	CSARGGSYEQYF
TRBV18	TRBJ1-3	many	-	TGTGCCAGCTCAACTACTTCTGGTTTCTCTGGAAACACCATATATTTT	CASSTTSGFSGNTIYF
TRBV5-8	TRBJ2-3	many	TRBD2	TGTGCCAGCAGCCTGGGACTAGTCCCGCGCACAGATACGCAGTATTTT	CASSLGLVPRTDTQYF
TRBV7-7	TRBJ2-1	-	-	TGTGCTAGCAGCCCCGAAGCGAGAAGCTCCTACAATGAGCAGTTCTTC	CASSPEARSSYNEQFF
TRBV12-3/TRBV12-4	TRBJ1-1	-	-	TGTGCCAGCAGTTTAGATCAAATGCGGGGGACTGAAGCTTTCTTT	CASSLDQMRGTEAFF
TRBV6-5	TRBJ2-5	many	TRBD2	TGTGCCAGCGGCAATAGCGGGGGGCTAGAGACCCAGTACTTC	CASGNSGGLETQYF
TRBV20-1	TRBJ2-1	many	-	TGCAGTGCTAGTCCTCTCGGGGCCCTGGAGGAGCAGTTCTTC	CSASPLGALEEQFF
TRBV24-1	TRBJ2-1	-	-	TGTGCCACCAGTGATTCGGGGGCCGTATACAATGAGCAGTTCTTC	CATSDSGAVYNEQFF
TRBV7-9	TRBJ1-6	-	TRBD1	TGCGCCAGCAGCTTCACTCAGGGGGAACCCCTCCACTTT	CASSFTQGEPLHF
TRBV29-1	TRBJ1-5	many	TRBD1	TGCAGCGTTAAGGGGGCAGGGTCGGGGAATCAGCCCCAGCATTTT	CSVKGAGSGNQPQHF
TRBV15	TRBJ1-2	many	-	TGTGCCACCAGCAGAGATTCAAGGCAGTGGGGTGGCTACACCTTC	CATSRDSRQWGGYTF
TRBV10-3	TRBJ1-5	-	-	TGTGCCACTTCCATGACTGACAGCCAAGAGACCCAGCATTTT	CATSMTDSQETQHF
TRBV6-5	TRBJ2-7	-	-	TGTGCCAGCAGACACGCCGAGGATCGCTACGAGCAGTACTTC	CASRHAEDRYEQYF
TRBV4-2	TRBJ2-2	many	-	TGTGCCAGCAGCCAAGAGAATGACGGGGCGAACACCGGGGAGCTGTTTTTT	CASSQENDGANTGELFF
TRBV20-1	TRBJ2-3	many	-	TGCAGTGCTAGGCAGGGCCATAGCACAGATACGCAGTATTTT	CSARQGHSTDTQYF